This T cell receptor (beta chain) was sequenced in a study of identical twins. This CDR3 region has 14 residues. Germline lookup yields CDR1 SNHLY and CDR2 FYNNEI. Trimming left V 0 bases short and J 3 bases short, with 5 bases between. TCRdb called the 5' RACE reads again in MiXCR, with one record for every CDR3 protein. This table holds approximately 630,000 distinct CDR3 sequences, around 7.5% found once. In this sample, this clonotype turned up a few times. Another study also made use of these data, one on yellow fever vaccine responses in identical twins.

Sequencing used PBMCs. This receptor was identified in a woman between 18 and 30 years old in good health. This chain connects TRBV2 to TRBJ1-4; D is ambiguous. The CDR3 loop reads CASSEALSNEKLFF. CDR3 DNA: TGTGCCAGCAGTGAAGCGCTGTCTAATGAAAAACTGTTTTTT. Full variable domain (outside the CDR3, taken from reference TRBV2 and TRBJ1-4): EPEVTQTPSHQVTQMGQEVILRCVPISNHLYFYWYRQILGQKVEFLVSFYNNEISEKSEIFDDQFSVERPDGSNFTLKIRSTKLEDSAMYFCASSEALSNEKLFFGSGTQLSVL.